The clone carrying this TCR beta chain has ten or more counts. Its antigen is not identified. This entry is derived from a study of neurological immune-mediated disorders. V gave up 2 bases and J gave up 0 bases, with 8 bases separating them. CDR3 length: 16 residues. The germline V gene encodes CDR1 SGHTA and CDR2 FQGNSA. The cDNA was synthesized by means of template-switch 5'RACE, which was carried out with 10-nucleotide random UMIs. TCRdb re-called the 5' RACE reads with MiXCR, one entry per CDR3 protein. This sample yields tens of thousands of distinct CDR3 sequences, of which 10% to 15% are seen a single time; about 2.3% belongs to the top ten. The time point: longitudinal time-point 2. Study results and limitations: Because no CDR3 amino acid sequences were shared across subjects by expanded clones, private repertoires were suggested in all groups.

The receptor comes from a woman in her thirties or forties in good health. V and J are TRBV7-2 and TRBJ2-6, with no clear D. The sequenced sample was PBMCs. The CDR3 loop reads CASSLWGISGANVLTF. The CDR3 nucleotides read TGTGCCAGCAGCTTATGGGGAATCTCTGGGGCCAACGTCCTGACTTTC.